This T cell receptor beta chain was documented in a study of T cells in severe cutaneous drug reactions. Study information: A European registry, Taiwan and Thailand supplied patients during about 2011 to 2018. Findings of the study overall: All seven CBZ-SJS/TEN blister samples shared a public TCRbeta CDR3 at mean around 14%.

The patients sequenced had a carbamazepine-induced Stevens-Johnson syndrome or toxic epidermal necrolysis reaction. This clonotype is identified as medium-sized (0.01 to 0.1%) from frequency. Its antigen is not identified. The CDR3 loop spans 14 amino acids. Germline V CDR1 and CDR2: SQVTM, ANQGSEA. Bulk and single-cell libraries used iRepertoire multiplex PCR with TCR subtype-specific primers. Multiplex PCR targeting V, D and J genes made bulk TCR beta libraries. TCRdb reanalyzed the multiplex PCR reads, giving one entry per CDR3 protein sequence and no DNA. Found here are around 1,200 distinct CDR3 sequences; the top ten clones hold 15% to 20%.

This chain uses TRBV29-1 with TRBJ2-1; TCRdb calls TRBD1, which cannot be checked without DNA. Input material: cells from a skin blister. The origin of this receptor is a human donor with Stevens-Johnson syndrome, a severe cutaneous drug reaction. CDR3 residues: CSVENRGANNEQFF.